These 27 T cell receptor beta chains share one sample of origin, sequenced in a study of blood T cell repertoires in COVID-19. Using immunoSEQ multiplex PCR, the repertoire was profiled, and TCRdb retains in-frame clones only, with some absent. This sample has about 140,000 clones, with approximately 88% found just once. The sequencing input was peripheral blood. The receptors stem from a human donor in a cohort sampled during active COVID-19.

In its sample, this clone was seen a few times. V gene TRBV30 combines with J gene TRBJ2-1; 12 positions agree with TRBD2. After removal of 1 base from V and 10 bases from J, the junction contained 8 bases not matched to a gene. From germline, CDR1 is GTSNPN and CDR2 SVGIG (reference sequence). This CDR3 comprises 15 residues. The CDR3 sequence: CAWSESSGGAREQFF. CDR3 nucleotide sequence: TGTGCCTGGAGTGAATCTAGCGGGGGGGCGCGGGAGCAGTTCTTC.

Ten or more counts support this clone. The chain links TRBV28 to TRBJ1-1; TRBD1 might be the D (6 bases). V lost 2 bases and J lost 7, with 11 bases in between. This CDR3 spans 13 amino acids. Germline CDR1 MDHEN, CDR2 SYDVKM. CDR3: CASSLRRGSEAFF. CDR3 nucleotide sequence: TGTGCCAGCAGTTTACGCAGGGGAAGTGAAGCTTTCTTT.

This clone has only one observation. This rearrangement joins TRBV4-2 to TRBJ2-5, with TRBD2 matching 9 bases. This CDR3 comprises 16 residues. Germline V gene data show CDR1 as LGHNA and CDR2 as YNFKEQ. Trimming at V came to 0 bases and at J to 5 bases, leaving 7 bases not matched to a gene. The CDR3 reads CASSQDVAGGRETQYF. The CDR3, as DNA: TGTGCCAGCAGCCAAGATGTCGCGGGGGGGCGGGAGACCCAGTACTTC.

The J gene is TRBJ1-2, the V gene TRBV4-2; possibly TRBD1 for D (5 bases). Trimming cost V 1 base and J 8 bases, with 14 bases left between them. This CDR3 contains 14 residues. Germline CDR1 and CDR2: LGHNA and YNFKEQ. The CDR3 DNA reads as TGTGCCAGCAGCCAAGTAGGGGACTTCGGCGGCTACACCTTC. It specifies CASSQVGDFGGYTF.

The V gene is TRBV6-5, the J gene TRBJ1-6, with D tentatively TRBD1 (5 bases). The CDR3 covers 15 residues. The V end was cut by 0 bases, the J end by 7 bases, with 10 bases between. In germline, CDR1 is MNHEY, CDR2 SVGAGI. CDR3 in amino acids: CASSYSGAGNSPLHF. In DNA, the CDR3 is TGTGCCAGCAGTTACTCCGGGGCGGGGAATTCACCCCTCCACTTT.

The V gene is TRBV7-6, the J gene TRBJ2-1; TRBD2 is a possible D gene (6 bases). V was pared by 1 base and J by 13 bases, with 14 bases between. From germline, CDR1 is SGHVS and CDR2 FNYEAQ. CDR3 size: 13 residues. The CDR3 sequence: CASSLERAEEQFF. DNA for the CDR3: TGTGCCAGCAGCTTAGAGCGGGCAGAAGAACAGTTCTTC.

The chain links TRBV7-8 to TRBJ2-5; TRBD1 matches 9 bases. V was pared by 2 bases and J by 5 bases, with 3 bases of the junction left unmatched. Germline lookup yields CDR1 SGHVS and CDR2 FQNEAQ. The CDR3 is 14 amino acids. The CDR3 loop is CASSLTGQGETQYF. DNA of the CDR3: TGTGCCAGCAGCTTAACGGGACAGGGTGAGACCCAGTACTTC.

This chain joins TRBV9 and TRBJ1-4; D might be TRBD1 (5 bases). CDR1 SGDLS and CDR2 YYNGEE come from the germline V gene. There are 16 residues in the CDR3. The V and J ends lost 4 bases and 4 bases respectively, with 17 bases between them. CDR3 coding DNA: TGTGCCAGCAGCCCCATGTATGGGGGGAGTAATGAAAAACTGTTTTTT. Protein product: CASSPMYGGSNEKLFF.

The chain couples TRBV6-5 to TRBJ2-5; D gene uncertain. The CDR3 runs 13 residues. The V end lost 6 bases, the J end lost 5 bases, and 13 bases lay between the germline ends. Germline CDR1 and CDR2: MNHEY and SVGAGI. The CDR3 DNA reads as TGTGCCAGCAGCCTTATACCACGGGAGACCCAGTACTTC. Translation gives CASSLIPRETQYF.

The chain carries TRBV7-2 and TRBJ2-7; possibly TRBD2 for D (5 bases). The CDR3 is made up of 14 amino acids. Germline loops: CDR1 SGHTA, CDR2 FQGNSA. V was shortened by 11 bases and J by 0 bases, with 17 bases between the two germline ends. The CDR3 nucleotides are TGTGCCTCCCCGGGGTCGGGCGCCTCCTACGAGCAGTACTTC. It specifies CASPGSGASYEQYF.

The rearrangement joins TRBV25-1 to TRBJ2-5; 14 positions match TRBD2. The germline V gene has CDR1 MGHDK and CDR2 SYGVNS. The CDR3 contains 17 residues. After removal of 5 bases from V and 4 bases from J, the junction contained 9 bases not matched to a gene. The CDR3 coding sequence is TGTGCCAGCAGTCCTTGGACTAGCGGGAGGTCCACAGAGACCCAGTACTTC. This sequence encodes CASSPWTSGRSTETQYF.

The V gene is TRBV3-1 (or the pseudogene TRBV3-2), the J gene TRBJ2-5, with 7 bases lining up with TRBD2. The CDR3 loop spans 17 amino acids. Per germline, CDR1 LGHDT and CDR2 YNNKEL (reference sequence). J was trimmed by 5 bases and V by 0 bases; bases with no gene match: 12. CDR3 nucleotides: TGTGCCAGCAGCCAAGATCCTGACCGAAGGGGAGGGGAGACCCAGTACTTC. This encodes CASSQDPDRRGGETQYF.

This chain links TRBV5-4 with TRBJ1-3; weak D call: TRBD1 (6 bases). The V end lost 4 bases, the J end lost 2 bases, and 10 bases lay between the germline ends. CDR3 length: 14 residues. Germline CDR1 reads SGHNT; CDR2 reads YYREEE (reference sequence). The CDR3 loop reads CASSMNRAGNTIYF. The CDR3 nucleotides are TGTGCCAGCAGCATGAACAGGGCTGGAAACACCATATATTTT.

The J gene is TRBJ2-2, the V gene TRBV7-8, with 16 bases that match TRBD2. Germline CDR1 reads SGHVS; CDR2 reads FQNEAQ. V lost 1 base and J lost 5; bases outside the gene matches: 13. The CDR3 consists of 21 residues. The CDR3 spells CASSLGAKPGLAGGLTGELFF. The CDR3 bases are TGTGCCAGCAGCTTAGGGGCCAAACCGGGACTAGCGGGGGGGTTAACCGGGGAGCTGTTTTTT.

The chain combines TRBV19 with TRBJ2-5; weak D call: TRBD2 (6 bases). The CDR3 runs to 16 residues. V dropped 1 base and J dropped 0 bases, with 12 bases sitting between them. CDR1 LNHDA and CDR2 SQIVND come from the germline V gene (reference sequence). The CDR3 is CASSIGGGGYQETQYF. CDR3 nucleotides: TGTGCCAGTAGTATAGGGGGTGGAGGGTACCAAGAGACCCAGTACTTC.

V is TRBV9 and J is TRBJ2-2; TRBD1 matches 9 bases. Germline V gives CDR1 SGDLS, CDR2 YYNGEE. V lost 4 bases to trimming and J lost 1 base; unmatched junction nucleotides: 5. The CDR3 totals 16 residues. The CDR3 DNA is TGTGCCAGCAGCCCATGGACAGGGGTGAACACCGGGGAGCTGTTTTTT. This translates into CASSPWTGVNTGELFF.

This chain joins TRBV5-4 and TRBJ2-1; 11 bases map to TRBD2. The CDR3 covers 16 residues. Germline CDR1 and CDR2: SGHNT and YYREEE (reference sequence). The V segment lost 4 bases and the J segment 6 bases; nucleotides outside the gene matches: 9. The CDR3 DNA sequence: TGTGCCAGCAGCCCGCCTGGGCTAGCGGGGGGCAATGAGCAGTTCTTC. Residues: CASSPPGLAGGNEQFF.

The V gene is TRBV3-1 (or the pseudogene TRBV3-2), the J gene TRBJ2-5, with 8 nucleotides matching TRBD2. Germline V gene data show CDR1 as LGHDT and CDR2 as YNNKEL (reference sequence). This CDR3 is built from 15 residues. After removal of 1 base from V and 5 bases from J, the junction contained 6 bases not matched to a gene. CDR3 region: CASSQGAGVWETQYF. CDR3 nucleotides: TGTGCCAGCAGCCAAGGAGCGGGGGTGTGGGAGACCCAGTACTTC.

The CDR3 DNA reads as TGTGCCAGCAGCTTAGTGGACAGTGCTGAAGCTTTCTTT. It is translated as CASSLVDSAEAFF. V usage is TRBV11-2 and J usage is TRBJ1-1, with a weak D call TRBD1 (6 bases). Germline values: CDR1 SGHAT, CDR2 FQNNGV. With 1 base removed from V and 6 bases from J, the gap between germline ends came to 9 bases. This CDR3 contains 13 residues.

V is TRBV3-1 (or the pseudogene TRBV3-2) and J is TRBJ2-2, with D tentatively TRBD2 (6 bases). The CDR3 covers 16 residues. Trimming shortened V by 4 bases and J by 6 bases, and 18 bases separated the two germline ends. Germline CDR1 is LGHDT and CDR2 is YNNKEL (reference sequence). CDR3 residues: CASSPFGSPGAGELFF. CDR3 in DNA: TGTGCCAGCAGCCCCTTCGGGTCCCCGGGGGCCGGGGAGCTGTTTTTT.

The chain couples TRBV28 to TRBJ1-2; D uncertain. This CDR3 has 15 amino acids. From germline, CDR1 is MDHEN and CDR2 SYDVKM. The V gene lost 5 bases and the J gene lost 4 bases, with 17 bases spanning the gap. CDR3 region: CASSPPGAGIYGYTF. The CDR3 DNA follows: TGTGCCAGCAGTCCCCCAGGTGCGGGAATCTATGGCTACACCTTC.

This sequence joins TRBV3-1 (or the pseudogene TRBV3-2) and TRBJ1-4; D is unresolved. Germline CDR1 is LGHDT and CDR2 is YNNKEL (reference sequence). This CDR3 has 16 residues. Deletions cut 5 bases from V and 0 bases from J, with 13 bases between. CDR3 nucleotides: TGTGCCAGCAGCGCAGGATCCCTCACAACTAATGAAAAACTGTTTTTT. This translates into CASSAGSLTTNEKLFF.

The genes are TRBV2 and TRBJ2-1; 9 bases agree with TRBD1. J was trimmed by 5 bases and V by 8 bases; bases with no gene match: 7. Germline V gene data show CDR1 as SNHLY and CDR2 as FYNNEI. This CDR3 region has 14 residues. In DNA, the CDR3 is TGTGCCAGCGTCCGGGACAGGGTCGACAATGAGCAGTTCTTC. It translates to CASVRDRVDNEQFF.

This clone showed up just a few times. V is TRBV7-9 and J is TRBJ2-1; no clear D. The CDR3 is made up of 11 amino acids. Per the germline V gene, CDR1 is SEHNR and CDR2 is FQNEAQ (reference sequence). Trimming stripped 7 bases from V and 4 bases from J, with 5 bases between. The DNA for the CDR3 is TGTGCCAGCACCCCATACAATGAGCAGTTCTTC. Its translation: CASTPYNEQFF.

This clone was counted a single time. The chain couples TRBV5-1 to TRBJ1-1; 7 bases line up with TRBD1. Germline assignment: CDR1 SGHRS and CDR2 YFSETQ. This CDR3 comprises 14 residues. After removal of 0 bases from V and 5 bases from J, the junction contained 4 bases not matched to a gene. Here the CDR3 reads CASSLVGGETEAFF. The CDR3 DNA follows: TGCGCCAGCAGCTTGGTAGGGGGCGAAACTGAAGCTTTCTTT.

The chain uses TRBV6-5 and TRBJ1-1; no definite D call. The germline gives CDR1 MNHEY, CDR2 SVGAGI. The CDR3 sequence is 12 residues long. V lost 5 bases to trimming and J lost 6 bases, with 10 bases between them. In DNA, the CDR3 is TGTGCCAGCAGTAGGGAGATGGCTGAAGCTTTCTTT. Protein: CASSREMAEAFF.

This chain links TRBV5-6 with TRBJ2-3; the D is unclear. Trimming stripped 2 bases from V and 2 bases from J, with 9 bases between. The length of the CDR3 is 14 residues. CDR1 is SGHDT and CDR2 is YYEEEE in the germline V gene. The CDR3 nucleotides are TGTGCCAGCAGCTTTTTAACAGACACAGATACGCAGTATTTT. This codes for CASSFLTDTDTQYF.